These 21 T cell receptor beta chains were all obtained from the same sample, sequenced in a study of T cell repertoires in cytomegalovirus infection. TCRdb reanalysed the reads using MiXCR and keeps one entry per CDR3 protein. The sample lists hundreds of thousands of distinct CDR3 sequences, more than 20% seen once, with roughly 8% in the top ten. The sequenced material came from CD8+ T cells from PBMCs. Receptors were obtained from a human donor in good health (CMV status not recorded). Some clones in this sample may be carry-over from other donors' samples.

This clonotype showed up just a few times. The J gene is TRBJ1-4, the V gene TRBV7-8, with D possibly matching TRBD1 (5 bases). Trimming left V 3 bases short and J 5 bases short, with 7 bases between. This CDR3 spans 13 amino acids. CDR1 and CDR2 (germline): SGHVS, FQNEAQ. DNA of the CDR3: TGTGCCAGCAGCTTTCGGGGCAATGAAAAACTGTTTTTT. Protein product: CASSFRGNEKLFF.

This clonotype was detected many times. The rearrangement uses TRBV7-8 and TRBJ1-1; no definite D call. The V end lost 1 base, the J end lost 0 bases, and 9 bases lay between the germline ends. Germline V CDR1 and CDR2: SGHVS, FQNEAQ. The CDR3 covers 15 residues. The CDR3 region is CASSLGPGMNTEAFF. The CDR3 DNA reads TGTGCCAGCAGCTTAGGGCCGGGGATGAACACTGAAGCTTTCTTT.

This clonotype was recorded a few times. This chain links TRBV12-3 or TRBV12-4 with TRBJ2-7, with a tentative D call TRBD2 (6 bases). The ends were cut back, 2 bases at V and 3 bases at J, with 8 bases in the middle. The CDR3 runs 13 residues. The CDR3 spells CASSLPGDYEQYF. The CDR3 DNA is TGTGCCAGCAGTTTACCGGGGGACTACGAGCAGTACTTC.

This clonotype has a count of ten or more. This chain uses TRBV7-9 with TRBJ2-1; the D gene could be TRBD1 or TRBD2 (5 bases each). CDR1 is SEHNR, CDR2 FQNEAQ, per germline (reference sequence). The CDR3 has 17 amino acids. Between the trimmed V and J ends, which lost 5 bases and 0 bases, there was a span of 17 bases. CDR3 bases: TGTGCCAGCAGCCACCGGGACCCACGACACTCCTACAATGAGCAGTTCTTC. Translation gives CASSHRDPRHSYNEQFF.

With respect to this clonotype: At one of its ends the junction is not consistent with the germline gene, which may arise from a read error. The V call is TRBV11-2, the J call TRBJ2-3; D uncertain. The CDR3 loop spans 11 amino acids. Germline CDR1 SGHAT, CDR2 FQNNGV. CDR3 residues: CASSFADTRYF. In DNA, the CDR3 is TGTGCCAGCAGCTTCGCAGATACGCGGTATTTT.

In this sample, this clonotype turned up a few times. CDR3 nucleotide sequence: TGTGCCAGCAGCCGGGACAGGGGAAATGAAAAACTGTTTTTT. It codes for CASSRDRGNEKLFF. This chain joins TRBV28 and TRBJ1-4; 10 bases are a match to TRBD1. Germline CDR1 and CDR2: MDHEN and SYDVKM. The CDR3 extends over 14 amino acids. With 6 bases clipped from V and 5 bases from J, the junction kept 3 bases outside the gene matches.

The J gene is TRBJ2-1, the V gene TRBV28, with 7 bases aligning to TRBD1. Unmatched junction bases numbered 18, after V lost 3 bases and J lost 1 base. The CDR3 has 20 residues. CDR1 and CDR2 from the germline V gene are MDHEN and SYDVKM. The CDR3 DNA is TGTGCCAGCAGTTTGCTCCTTAGAGTCCCCGGGGACAGATCCTACAATGAGCAGTTCTTC. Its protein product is CASSLLLRVPGDRSYNEQFF.

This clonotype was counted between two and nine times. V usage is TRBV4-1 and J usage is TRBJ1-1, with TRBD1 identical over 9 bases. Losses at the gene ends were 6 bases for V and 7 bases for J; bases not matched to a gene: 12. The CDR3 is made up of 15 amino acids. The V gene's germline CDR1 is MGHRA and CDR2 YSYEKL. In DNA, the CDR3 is TGCGCCAGCAGTGTAAGACGGACAGGGGAGGGTGAAGCTTTCTTT. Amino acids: CASSVRRTGEGEAFF.

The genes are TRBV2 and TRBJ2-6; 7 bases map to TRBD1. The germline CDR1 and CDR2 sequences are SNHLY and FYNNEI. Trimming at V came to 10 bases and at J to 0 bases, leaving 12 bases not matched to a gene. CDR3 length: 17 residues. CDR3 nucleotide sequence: TGTGCCACTTTAGGACAGGTCCCCCTCTCTGGGGCCAACGTCCTGACTTTC. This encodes CATLGQVPLSGANVLTF.

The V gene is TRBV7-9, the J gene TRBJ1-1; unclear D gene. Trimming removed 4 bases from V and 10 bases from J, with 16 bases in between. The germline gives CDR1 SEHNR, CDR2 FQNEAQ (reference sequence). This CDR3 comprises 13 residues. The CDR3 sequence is CASSSAGEARAFF. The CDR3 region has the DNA TGTGCCAGCAGCTCTGCGGGTGAGGCCAGAGCTTTCTTT.

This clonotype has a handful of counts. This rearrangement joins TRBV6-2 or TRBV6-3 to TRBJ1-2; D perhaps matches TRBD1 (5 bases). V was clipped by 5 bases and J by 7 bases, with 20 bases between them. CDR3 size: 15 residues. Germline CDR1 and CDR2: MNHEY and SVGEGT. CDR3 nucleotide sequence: TGTGCCAGCAGTGCCACCGGGACCCCCTCGGGTGGCTACACCTTC. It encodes CASSATGTPSGGYTF.

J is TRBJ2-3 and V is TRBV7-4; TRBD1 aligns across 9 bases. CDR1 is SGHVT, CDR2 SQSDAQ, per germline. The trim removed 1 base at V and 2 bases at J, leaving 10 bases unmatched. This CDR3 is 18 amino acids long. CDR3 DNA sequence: TGTGCCAGCAGCTTAGGATGGCCGGACAGGGGTTACACAGATACGCAGTATTTT. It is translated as CASSLGWPDRGYTDTQYF.

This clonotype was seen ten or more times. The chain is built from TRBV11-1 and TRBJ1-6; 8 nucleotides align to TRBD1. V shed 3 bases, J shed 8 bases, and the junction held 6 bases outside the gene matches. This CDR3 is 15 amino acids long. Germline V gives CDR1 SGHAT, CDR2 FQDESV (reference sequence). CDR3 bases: TGTGCCAGCAGCTTTACTCTGGACAGGGATTCACCCCTCCACTTT. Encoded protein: CASSFTLDRDSPLHF.

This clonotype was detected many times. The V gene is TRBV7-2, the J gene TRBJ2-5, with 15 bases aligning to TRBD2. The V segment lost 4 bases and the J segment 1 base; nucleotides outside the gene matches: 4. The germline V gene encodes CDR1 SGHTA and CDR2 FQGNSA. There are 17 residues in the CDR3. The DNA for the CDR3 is TGTGCCAGCAGCTACGGACTAGCGGGGGGGTTCCAAGAGACCCAGTACTTC. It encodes CASSYGLAGGFQETQYF.

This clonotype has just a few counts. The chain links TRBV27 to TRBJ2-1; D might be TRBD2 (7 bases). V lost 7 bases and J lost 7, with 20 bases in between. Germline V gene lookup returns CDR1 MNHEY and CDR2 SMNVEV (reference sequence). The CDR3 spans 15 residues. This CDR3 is CASNLAGAFGNEQFF. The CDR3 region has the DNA TGTGCCAGCAACCTGGCGGGGGCCTTTGGTAATGAGCAGTTCTTC.

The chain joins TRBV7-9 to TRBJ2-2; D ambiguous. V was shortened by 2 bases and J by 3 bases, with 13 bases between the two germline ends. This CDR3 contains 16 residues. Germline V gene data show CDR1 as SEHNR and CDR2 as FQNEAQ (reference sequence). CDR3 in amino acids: CASSLLETLYTGELFF. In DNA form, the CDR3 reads TGTGCCAGCAGCTTACTTGAGACACTGTACACCGGGGAGCTGTTTTTT.

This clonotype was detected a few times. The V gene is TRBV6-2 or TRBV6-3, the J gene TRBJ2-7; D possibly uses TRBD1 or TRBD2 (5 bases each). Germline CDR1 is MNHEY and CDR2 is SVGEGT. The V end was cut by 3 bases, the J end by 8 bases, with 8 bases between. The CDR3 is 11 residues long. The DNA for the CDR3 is TGTGCCAGCAGTTATGGGACCAAGCAGTACGTC. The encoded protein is CASSYGTKQYV.

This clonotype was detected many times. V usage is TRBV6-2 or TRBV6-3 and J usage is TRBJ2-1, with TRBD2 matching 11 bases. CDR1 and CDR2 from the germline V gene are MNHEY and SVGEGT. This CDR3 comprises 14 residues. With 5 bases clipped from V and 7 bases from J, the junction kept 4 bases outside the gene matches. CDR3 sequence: CASSGLAGGNEQFF. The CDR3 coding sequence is TGTGCCAGCAGTGGACTAGCGGGCGGGAATGAGCAGTTCTTC.

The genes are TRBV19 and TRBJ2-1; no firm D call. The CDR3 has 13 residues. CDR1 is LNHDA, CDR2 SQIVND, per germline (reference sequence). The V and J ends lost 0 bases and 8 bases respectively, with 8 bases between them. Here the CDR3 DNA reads TGTGCCAGTAGTATAGATCCTGCATATGAGCAGTTCTTC. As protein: CASSIDPAYEQFF.

CDR3 bases: TGTGCCAGCAGTAGCCCAGGGTTAGGCTATGGCTACACCTTC. This sequence encodes CASSSPGLGYGYTF. The chain is built from TRBV6-5 and TRBJ1-2, with a weak D call TRBD1 (5 bases). This CDR3 comprises 14 residues. V was cut by 5 bases and J by 4 bases, with 14 bases left in between. CDR1 MNHEY and CDR2 SVGAGI come from the germline V gene.

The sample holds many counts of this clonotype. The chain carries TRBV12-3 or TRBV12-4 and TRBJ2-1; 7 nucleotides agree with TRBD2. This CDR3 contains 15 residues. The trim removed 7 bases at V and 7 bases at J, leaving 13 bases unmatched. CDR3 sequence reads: CASTIQGPGGNEQFF. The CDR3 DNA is TGTGCCAGCACCATCCAAGGGCCCGGGGGGAATGAGCAGTTCTTC.